The 19 T cell receptor beta chains in this list originate from one sample, sequenced in a study of shared clonotypes between healthy human individuals. The assay was immunoSEQ multiplex PCR, and TCRdb's table has in-frame clones only and misses some. The sample comprises 1,400,000 or so clones, 98% of which are singletons, and around 0.38% rests with the top ten. Specimen: naive CD4+ T cells sorted from blood. Documented subset: CD45RA+ positively selected. The receptors originated from a man under 40 in good health.

CDR3 amino acids: CASQRTNRPQYF. The CDR3 coding sequence is TGTGCCAGCCAAAGGACAAATCGCCCGCAGTATTTT. The gene calls are TRBV25-1 and TRBJ2-3, with D possibly matching TRBD1 (5 bases). Trimming shortened V by 8 bases and J by 10 bases, and 16 bases separated the two germline ends. Looked up from germline, CDR1 is MGHDK and CDR2 is SYGVNS. The CDR3 spans 12 residues.

The V call is TRBV9, the J call TRBJ2-7, with 11 bases aligning to TRBD2. Germline assignment: CDR1 SGDLS and CDR2 YYNGEE. This CDR3 has 18 residues. V was pared by 4 bases and J by 2 bases, with 14 bases of the junction left unmatched. The chain's CDR3 is CASSPGTSGAQITYEQYF. The DNA of the CDR3 is TGTGCCAGCAGCCCTGGGACTAGCGGCGCCCAGATTACCTACGAGCAGTACTTC.

The V gene is TRBV2, the J gene TRBJ2-2, with D hard to call. The CDR3 is 13 amino acids. From germline, CDR1 is SNHLY and CDR2 FYNNEI. V was pared by 4 bases and J by 6 bases, with 9 bases between. The CDR3 nucleotides are TGTGCCAGCAGTGGGCAGGCCCCCGGGGAGCTGTTTTTT. Protein product: CASSGQAPGELFF.

As for this clone: Additional DNA sequences in this sample encode the identical CDR3. This chain links TRBV2 with TRBJ2-7; D perhaps matches TRBD1 (5 bases). The CDR3 runs to 12 residues. Germline values: CDR1 SNHLY, CDR2 FYNNEI. Trimming left V 6 bases short and J 4 bases short, with 10 bases between. The CDR3 protein is CASSDDSYEQYF. CDR3 sequence (DNA): TGTGCCAGCAGCGATGACAGTTACGAGCAGTACTTC. The whole variable domain, remainder taken from reference TRBV2 and TRBJ2-7, is EPEVTQTPSHQVTQMGQEVILRCVPISNHLYFYWYRQILGQKVEFLVSFYNNEISEKSEIFDDQFSVERPDGSNFTLKIRSTKLEDSAMYFCASSDDSYEQYFGPGTRLTVT.

J is TRBJ2-7 and V is TRBV19; the D gene is possibly TRBD1 (6 bases). The CDR3 is made up of 16 amino acids. Germline CDR1 and CDR2: LNHDA and SQIVND (reference sequence). Trimming left V 5 bases short and J 3 bases short, with 20 bases between. CDR3 nucleotide sequence: TGTGCCAGTAGTCTCGGTACAGGGATACAAGGCTACGAGCAGTACTTC. It encodes CASSLGTGIQGYEQYF.

V gene TRBV7-7 combines with J gene TRBJ1-3; weak D call: TRBD1 (6 bases). The V and J ends lost 5 bases and 1 base respectively, with 12 bases between them. Per the germline V gene, CDR1 is SSHAT and CDR2 is FNYEAQ (reference sequence). The CDR3 extends over 15 amino acids. This chain's CDR3 is CASSPGQPSGNTIYF. The CDR3 DNA follows: TGTGCCAGCAGCCCTGGACAGCCATCTGGAAACACCATATATTTT.

The chain has TRBV14 and TRBJ2-7; 8 bases agree with TRBD2. CDR1 is SGHDN and CDR2 is FVKESK in the germline V gene. The CDR3 totals 16 residues. The V segment lost 4 bases and the J segment 3 bases; nucleotides outside the gene matches: 11. In DNA, the CDR3 is TGTGCCAGCAGCCGAAGAAGCGGGAGCGTTTTCTACGAGCAGTACTTC. The encoded protein is CASSRRSGSVFYEQYF.

The chain recombines TRBV4-1 with TRBJ2-3; 13 nucleotides align to TRBD2. Trimming at V came to 4 bases and at J to 6 bases, leaving 4 bases not matched to a gene. Germline V gene sequence: CDR1 MGHRA, CDR2 YSYEKL. The CDR3 length is 15 residues. CDR3 nucleotide sequence: TGCGCCAGCAGCCCGGGACTAGCGGGATTCGATACGCAGTATTTT. Protein sequence: CASSPGLAGFDTQYF.

The V and J genes are TRBV11-2 and TRBJ1-1; D might be TRBD1 (5 bases). V was trimmed by 1 base and J by 10 bases, leaving 13 bases between them. This CDR3 is built from 13 residues. CDR1 is SGHAT, CDR2 FQNNGV, per germline. In DNA, the CDR3 is TGTGCCAGCAGCTTAGGCTTCCTCGGGGGAGCTTTCTTT. Encoded protein: CASSLGFLGGAFF.

The chain carries TRBV7-8 and TRBJ2-7; tentatively, D is TRBD1 or TRBD2 (6 bases each). V was pared by 6 bases and J by 6 bases, with 24 bases between. In germline, CDR1 is SGHVS, CDR2 FQNEAQ. CDR3 length: 16 amino acids. The CDR3 region is CASRPQPGAPAFEQYF. The DNA of the CDR3 is TGTGCCAGCAGACCACAGCCGGGGGCGCCGGCCTTCGAGCAGTACTTC.

The chain combines TRBV20-1 with TRBJ1-1, with D uncertain. The ends were cut back, 3 bases at V and 1 base at J, with 3 bases in the middle. This CDR3 region has 11 residues. Germline values: CDR1 DFQATT, CDR2 SNEGSKA (reference sequence). CDR3 bases: TGCAGTGCTAGTAAGAACACTGAAGCTTTCTTT. Amino acid sequence: CSASKNTEAFF.

The rearrangement links TRBV11-2 to TRBJ2-7, with D uncertain. V was pared by 3 bases and J by 0 bases, with 12 bases between. The V gene's germline CDR1 is SGHAT and CDR2 FQNNGV. The CDR3 runs to 15 residues. The CDR3 DNA reads as TGTGCCAGCAGCTTTAGCATAGTAAACTCCTACGAGCAGTACTTC. Translation: CASSFSIVNSYEQYF.

The chain is built from TRBV7-9 and TRBJ2-1; 9 bases agree with TRBD2. CDR3 length: 18 residues. Germline CDR1 reads SEHNR; CDR2 reads FQNEAQ (reference sequence). V gave up 2 bases and J gave up 8 bases; unmatched junction bases: 16. CDR3 coding DNA: TGTGCCAGCAGCTTACGAGCGGGAGGCCTTGAGGATCGCGATGAGCAGTTCTTC. This encodes CASSLRAGGLEDRDEQFF.

The chain couples TRBV9 to TRBJ1-2; possible D gene TRBD1, 6 bases. The CDR3 runs to 16 residues. The V gene lost 0 bases and the J gene lost 2 bases, with 14 bases spanning the gap. The V gene's germline CDR1 is SGDLS and CDR2 YYNGEE. Here the CDR3 DNA reads TGTGCCAGCAGCGTAGGGGCAGGGGCCGGCAACTATGGCTACACCTTC. It encodes CASSVGAGAGNYGYTF.

On this clone: Because it lacks the conserved phenylalanine or tryptophan at the end, this CDR3 is likely a read error. The DNA is left out, because the CDR3 cannot be placed on it with certainty; the CDR3 is given as TCRdb lists it. CDR3 sequence reads: CASSYPPPGQGA. This sequence joins TRBV28 and TRBJ1-4; the table's D call of TRBD1 was not tested on the DNA. CDR1 is MDHEN, CDR2 SYDVKM, per germline. 12 amino acids form the CDR3, both terminal residues included.

This sequence joins TRBV9 and TRBJ2-2; D may be TRBD1 (6 bases). Trimming took 0 bases from V and 6 from J, leaving 21 bases between them. This CDR3 contains 18 residues. CDR1 is SGDLS, CDR2 YYNGEE, per germline. The CDR3 sequence: CASSVALLGQRLPGELFF. DNA for the CDR3: TGTGCCAGCAGCGTAGCTCTTCTTGGACAGCGACTTCCCGGGGAGCTGTTTTTT.

Turning to this clone: This specimen includes other DNA sequences encoding the same CDR3. V is TRBV19 and J is TRBJ1-1; D unresolved. The CDR3 has 13 residues. The germline CDR1 and CDR2 sequences are LNHDA and SQIVND (reference sequence). Trimming pared 1 base from V and 2 bases from J, leaving 5 bases between. The CDR3 DNA is TGTGCCAGTAGTATAGTGAGCAACACTGAAGCTTTCTTT. Protein: CASSIVSNTEAFF.

The chain's CDR3 is CASSYDRETQYF. The CDR3 nucleotides read TGTGCCAGCAGTTATGATCGGGAGACCCAGTACTTC. V is TRBV7-8 and J is TRBJ2-5; D call uncertain. CDR1 and CDR2 from the germline V gene are SGHVS and FQNEAQ. Trimming left V 6 bases short and J 5 bases short, with 10 bases between. The CDR3 has 12 residues.

The chain couples TRBV14 to TRBJ2-7; 11 bases agree with TRBD2. The V gene end was trimmed by 4 bases and the J gene end by 7 bases; junction bases not matched to a gene: 6. Germline CDR1 reads SGHDN; CDR2 reads FVKESK. There are 14 residues in the CDR3. This CDR3 is CASSLRLAGSEQYF. Here the CDR3 DNA reads TGTGCCAGCAGCCTCCGACTAGCGGGGTCGGAGCAGTACTTC. The full variable domain, with the rest looked up from reference TRBV14 and TRBJ2-7, is EAGVTQFPSHSVIEKGQTVTLRCDPISGHDNLYWYRRVMGKEIKFLLHFVKESKQDESGMPNNRFLAERTGGTYSTLKVQPAELEDSGVYFCASSLRLAGSEQYFGPGTRLTVT.